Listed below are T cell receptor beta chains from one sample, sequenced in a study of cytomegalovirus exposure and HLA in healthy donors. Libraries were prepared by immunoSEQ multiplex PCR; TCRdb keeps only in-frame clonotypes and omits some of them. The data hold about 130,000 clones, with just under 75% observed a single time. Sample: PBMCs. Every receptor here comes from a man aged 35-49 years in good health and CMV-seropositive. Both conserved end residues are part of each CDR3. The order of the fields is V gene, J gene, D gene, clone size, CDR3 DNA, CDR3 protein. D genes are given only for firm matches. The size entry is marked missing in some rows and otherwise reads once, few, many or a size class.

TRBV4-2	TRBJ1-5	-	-	TGTGCCAGCAGCCAAGAGGTAGGGGGCAATCAGCCCCAGCATTTT	CASSQEVGGNQPQHF
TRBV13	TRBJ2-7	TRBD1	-	TGTGCTTCTCTAGCCCGGGACAGGGATACCTACGAGCAGTACTTC	CASLARDRDTYEQYF
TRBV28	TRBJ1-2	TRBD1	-	TGTGCCAGCGCCGGGACAGCATATGGCTACACCTTC	CASAGTAYGYTF
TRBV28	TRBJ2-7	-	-	TGTGCCAGCAGATTCCTCTGGGGGGACTCCTACGAGCAGTACTTC	CASRFLWGDSYEQYF
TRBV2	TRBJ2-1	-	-	TGTGCCAGCAGTGAATACCAGGGTGAAGGGGGTGGGAAGTGGAATGAGCAGTTCTTC	CASSEYQGEGGGKWNEQFF
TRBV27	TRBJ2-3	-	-	TGTGCCAGCAGTTTGAGTCTAGCGTACACAGATACGCAGTATTTT	CASSLSLAYTDTQYF
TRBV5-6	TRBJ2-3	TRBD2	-	TGTGCCAGCAGCCTAAGACTAGCGGGGCCCACAGATACGCAGTATTTT	CASSLRLAGPTDTQYF
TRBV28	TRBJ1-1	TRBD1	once	TGTGCCAGCGGTGGGACAGACAAGAACACTGAAGCTTTCTTT	CASGGTDKNTEAFF
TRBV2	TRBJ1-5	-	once	TGTGCCAGCAGTGTATCTCAGCCCCAGCATTTT	CASSVSQPQHF
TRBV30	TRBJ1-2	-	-	TGTGCCTGGAGTGACAGGGTCGGCTACACCTTC	CAWSDRVGYTF
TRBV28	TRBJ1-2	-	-	TGTGCCAGCAGTTTAAACAGGGTTCGCTACACCTTC	CASSLNRVRYTF
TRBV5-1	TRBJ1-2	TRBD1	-	TGCGCCAGCAGCCCGGGACAGGGGACAGGTGGCTACACCTTC	CASSPGQGTGGYTF
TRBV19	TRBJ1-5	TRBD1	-	TGTGCCAGTACTATTTGGGGACCATCGCAGGGACAGGGGTATAGCAATCAGCCCCAGCATTTT	CASTIWGPSQGQGYSNQPQHF
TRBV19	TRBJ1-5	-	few	TGTGCCAGCCCCAGACAGTTTTTTTGGGGAAATCAGCCCCAGCATTTT	CASPRQFFWGNQPQHF
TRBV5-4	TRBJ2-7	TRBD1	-	TGTGCCAGCAGCCCTGGGACAGAGAACTACGAGCAGTACTTC	CASSPGTENYEQYF
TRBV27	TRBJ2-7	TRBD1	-	TGTGCCAGCAGTTCCCCGGGACAGGGTTACGAGCAGTACTTC	CASSSPGQGYEQYF
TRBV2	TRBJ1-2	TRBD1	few	TGTGCCAGCAGGGAAACCGCCGGGACAGGGGTTGGCTACACCTTC	CASRETAGTGVGYTF
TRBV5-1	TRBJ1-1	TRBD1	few	TGCGCCAGCAGTACCGACAGGGGGAACACTGAAGCTTTCTTT	CASSTDRGNTEAFF
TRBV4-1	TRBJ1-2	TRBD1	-	TGCGCCAGCAGCCATTTCCCGGGACAGAGAGACTATGGCTACACCTTC	CASSHFPGQRDYGYTF
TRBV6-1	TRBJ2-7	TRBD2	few	TGTGCCAGCAAGACTAGCGGGTCCACCTACGAGCAGTACTTC	CASKTSGSTYEQYF
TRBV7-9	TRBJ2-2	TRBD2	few	TGTGCCAGCAGCTTTCCTCCGAGCGGGGGGGCCTCGAACACCGGGGAGCTGTTTTTT	CASSFPPSGGASNTGELFF
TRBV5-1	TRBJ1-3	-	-	TGCGCCAGCAGCTCCCTTTCGGGGTACGAGTCGGCCATATATTTT	CASSSLSGYESAIYF
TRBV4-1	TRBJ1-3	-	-	TGCGCCAGCAGCCATGTAGGATTTATAGCGAACACCATATATTTT	CASSHVGFIANTIYF
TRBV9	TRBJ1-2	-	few	TGTGCCAGCGGAAGGCAGGGAGGGTATGGCTACACCTTC	CASGRQGGYGYTF
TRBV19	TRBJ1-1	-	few	TGTGCCAGTAAGGGGCTGATCACTGAAGCTTTCTTT	CASKGLITEAFF
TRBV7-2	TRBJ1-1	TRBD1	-	TGTGCCAGCACCCCGGACAGGGGGGCGGGTATTGACGTGAACACTGAAGCTTTCTTT	CASTPDRGAGIDVNTEAFF
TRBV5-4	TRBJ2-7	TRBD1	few	TGTGCCAGCAGCTTGGCCGGACAGGGAGGCGAGCAGTACTTC	CASSLAGQGGEQYF
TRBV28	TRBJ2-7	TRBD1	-	TGTGCCAGCAGTTTAGGGACAGGCTACGAGCAGTACTTC	CASSLGTGYEQYF
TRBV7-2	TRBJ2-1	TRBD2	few	TGTGCCAGCAGCTCGCTAGCGGGACAAATCTACAATGAGCAGTTCTTC	CASSSLAGQIYNEQFF
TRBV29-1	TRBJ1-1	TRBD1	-	TGCAGCGTTGAAGGGCGACAGGGGGTAAACACTGAAGCTTTCTTT	CSVEGRQGVNTEAFF